Here is one T cell receptor beta chain with its context. This clonotype was recorded many times. Its target antigen remains unknown. Base qualities are not at hand, and no much larger clone is one base apart. These data are taken from a study of T cells in Graves' hyperthyroidism and ophthalmopathy (dated by TCRdb to about 2019). For the wider study: Peripheral blood samples were taken at initial diagnosis, before any treatment was given. To identify TCR V-J signatures that set the groups apart, the researchers used a discovery cohort of about a hundred patients, made up of about 44 with Graves' ophthalmopathy and 57 with stable Graves' hyperthyroidism. Prospective prediction of ophthalmopathy was tested in an independent validation cohort consisting of roughly 20 hyperthyroidism patients and some 17 patients who later progressed to ophthalmopathy. The 95 to 100 discovery patients were randomly split 7:3 into training and test sets. The study also compared thyroid tissue and blood T-cell repertoires from more than five Graves' hyperthyroidism patients. Once sampling was done, hyperthyroidism patients were given methimazole at a starting dose of 30 mg daily, whereas ophthalmopathy patients were given high-dose intravenous methylprednisolone. The paper describes TCR Vbeta CDR3 sequencing of more than 120 peripheral blood samples, made up of 43 ophthalmopathy patients, roughly 80 hyperthyroidism patients and 17 progressor patients. General study outcomes and caveats: Most expanded thyroid clonotypes (frequency above 0.001) were also detected in blood, a finding suggesting that blood repertoires may reflect thyroid immune responses. A 13 V-J signature model separated ophthalmopathy from stable hyperthyroidism, with approximately 87% sensitivity and 81.08% specificity in cross-validation and 80%/75% in testing. In validation, the model predicted progression to ophthalmopathy a median of about 6.8 months before onset, with approximately 70% sensitivity and just under 75% specificity. Sample size was not statistically predetermined, and blinding of investigators to group allocation was not performed.

Hyperthyroidism patients were newly diagnosed, had a disease duration of under 2 months, and were aged 18 to 65 years. Patients with uncontrolled infections, other autoimmune diseases, pregnancy or lactation were excluded. Diagnoses were established on the basis of clinical symptoms, serum thyroxine and TRAb, thyroid ultrasound, and orbital computed tomography. Blood from progressor patients was drawn when they were first diagnosed with hyperthyroidism, before any ophthalmopathy symptoms appeared. PBMCs were isolated from approximately 10 ml of fresh peripheral blood by Ficoll-Paque density gradient centrifugation. Progressor patients were initially diagnosed with Graves' hyperthyroidism and developed ophthalmopathy during follow-up. Total RNA was extracted with Trizol reagent, and quality was checked on an Agilent 2100 Bioanalyzer. The CDR3, cysteine through phenylalanine, is 15 amino acids long. Just CDR3 DNA is preserved here, 45 bases in frame from base 1. V and J are truncated by 6 bases and 0 bases respectively, leaving an intervening sequence of 14 bases. Taken from the germline V gene, the CDR1 and CDR2 loops are MNHNS and SASEGT.

The TCR beta CDR3 regions were amplified from the RNA transcripts. For the first round of RT-PCR on the TCR CDR3, the HTBI primer set was used together with the Qiagen OneStep RT-PCR kit. A second multiplex PCR round built the libraries, followed by size selection and purification. The libraries were sequenced on an Illumina HiSeq2000 using paired-end 100 bp reads. As for how the authors treated the data: SOAPnuke was used to process the raw data, removing reads that contained adapters or uncalled bases, had a mean Phred below 15, or lacked an exact match to the constant primer or identifier. High-quality paired reads were merged with COPE v1.2.5, and unique nucleotide sequences were defined as clonotypes. Clonotypes were aligned to IMGT TRBV, TRBD and TRBJ reference segments using MiTCR v1.1. Only V-J combinations with frequency above 0.0001, covering 99% to 99.2% of repertoires, were analysed. The TCS score was defined as the ratio of F50 (clonal expansion) to E x V (chaos), calculated using BLOSUM62-based TCRdist between CDR3 peptides within each V-J. Welch's t-statistics and random forest reduced roughly 530 V-J features to around 14, which were used in a naive Bayes classifier (R e1071). The public sequencing data were trimmed at Q25 with fastp and processed into clonotypes with MiXCR by TCRdb, which kept only in-frame beta chains. Identical CDR3 protein sequences are pooled into one entry, listed with their most common genes and DNA. None of the V and J calls come from the authors' own analysis; TCRdb made them. The table for this sample lists approximately 260,000 distinct CDR3 sequences; 13% to 15% of them were counted only once. The ten largest account for around 31% of the sample.

The sequence links TRBV6-1 to TRBJ1-2, and possibly TRBD1, on 5 matching bases. The TCR sequence derives from a woman between 45 and 60 years old with Graves' hyperthyroidism that later progressed to Graves' ophthalmopathy. Sequencing used blood. The CDR3 sequence is CASSPDSVANYGYTF. Read as DNA, the sequence is TGTGCCAGCAGCCCCGACAGCGTAGCTAACTATGGCTACACCTTC.